This is a list of T cell receptor beta chains from one sample in a study of T-cell reconstitution after alpha-beta-depleted transplantation in children. In TCRdb, the PCR reads were re-called with MiXCR into one record per CDR3 protein. The table has fewer than 400,000 distinct CDR3 sequences, 20% seen once. The sequences come from PBMCs from the stem cell graft donor, collected from the stem cell graft. The receptors come from a human donor who donated a stem cell graft to a child with acute myeloid leukemia. Each CDR3 is given with its conserved first and last residue. The D gene is left open where the match is weak. The listing skips clone size in some rows; elsewhere it reads once, few, many or a size class.

clone size: many
J gene: TRBJ1-2
D gene: NA
V gene: TRBV6-1
CDR3 protein: CASGATSGQTFYGYTF
CDR3 DNA: TGTGCCAGCGGGGCTACCTCGGGACAAACGTTCTATGGCTACACCTTC

clone size: few
J gene: TRBJ2-2
D gene: NA
V gene: TRBV5-1
CDR3 protein: CASSLELRGELFF
CDR3 DNA: TGCGCCAGCAGCTTGGAGTTACGCGGGGAGCTGTTTTTT

clone size: few
J gene: TRBJ2-7
D gene: TRBD1
V gene: TRBV20-1
CDR3 protein: CSAERPGTASQYF
CDR3 DNA: TGCAGTGCTGAAAGACCCGGGACAGCCTCTCAGTACTTC

clone size: NA
J gene: TRBJ2-1
D gene: NA
V gene: TRBV5-1
CDR3 protein: CASSLAGDTYNEQFF
CDR3 DNA: TGCGCCAGCAGCTTGGCCGGGGACACCTACAATGAGCAGTTCTTC

clone size: few
J gene: TRBJ1-5
D gene: NA
V gene: TRBV5-5
CDR3 protein: CASSLGLLSNQPQHF
CDR3 DNA: TGTGCCAGCAGCTTGGGACTGTTGAGCAATCAGCCCCAGCATTTT

clone size: few
J gene: TRBJ2-3
D gene: NA
V gene: TRBV5-1
CDR3 protein: CASSQRVSSTDTQYF
CDR3 DNA: TGCGCCAGCAGCCAGCGGGTTTCTAGCACAGATACGCAGTATTTT

clone size: few
J gene: TRBJ1-2
D gene: TRBD1
V gene: TRBV4-2
CDR3 protein: CASSQGLADNRGVYGYTF
CDR3 DNA: TGTGCCAGCAGCCAAGGGCTGGCCGACAACAGGGGTGTTTATGGCTACACCTTC

clone size: few
J gene: TRBJ2-4
D gene: NA
V gene: TRBV29-1
CDR3 protein: CSVDGSQGEKNIQYF
CDR3 DNA: TGCAGCGTTGATGGAAGCCAAGGGGAGAAAAACATTCAGTACTTC

clone size: NA
J gene: TRBJ1-2
D gene: TRBD1
V gene: TRBV27
CDR3 protein: CASTGTGKSSYGYTF
CDR3 DNA: TGTGCCAGCACCGGGACAGGGAAAAGTAGCTATGGCTACACCTTC

clone size: few
J gene: TRBJ2-3
D gene: NA
V gene: TRBV7-7
CDR3 protein: CASWSDTQYF
CDR3 DNA: TGTGCCAGCTGGTCAGATACGCAGTATTTT

clone size: NA
J gene: TRBJ2-7
D gene: NA
V gene: TRBV12-5
CDR3 protein: CASGPPYEQYF
CDR3 DNA: TGTGCTAGTGGCCCCCCCTACGAGCAGTACTTC

clone size: many
J gene: TRBJ1-2
D gene: NA
V gene: TRBV29-1
CDR3 protein: CSVEDPRDGYTF
CDR3 DNA: TGCAGCGTTGAAGATCCTAGGGACGGCTACACCTTC

clone size: many
J gene: TRBJ2-7
D gene: NA
V gene: TRBV20-1
CDR3 protein: CSARVAGSLYEQYF
CDR3 DNA: TGCAGTGCTAGAGTGGCAGGCTCCCTATACGAGCAGTACTTC

clone size: many
J gene: TRBJ1-1
D gene: NA
V gene: TRBV6-1
CDR3 protein: CASSDPAYMNTEAFF
CDR3 DNA: TGTGCCAGCAGTGACCCGGCCTATATGAACACTGAAGCTTTCTTT

clone size: many
J gene: TRBJ2-7
D gene: NA
V gene: TRBV29-1
CDR3 protein: CSVELGGGEQYF
CDR3 DNA: TGCAGCGTTGAGTTAGGAGGGGGCGAGCAGTACTTC

clone size: NA
J gene: TRBJ2-1
D gene: TRBD2
V gene: TRBV20-1
CDR3 protein: CSAQGELAGPFTYNEQFF
CDR3 DNA: TGCAGTGCTCAGGGGGAGCTAGCGGGGCCATTTACCTACAATGAGCAGTTCTTC

clone size: NA
J gene: TRBJ2-7
D gene: NA
V gene: TRBV20-1
CDR3 protein: CSARASMGTYEQYF
CDR3 DNA: TGCAGTGCTAGAGCCTCGATGGGAACCTACGAGCAGTACTTC

clone size: few
J gene: TRBJ2-2
D gene: TRBD2
V gene: TRBV7-9
CDR3 protein: CASSRGLAKSNTGELFF
CDR3 DNA: TGTGCCAGCAGCCGCGGACTAGCGAAATCGAACACCGGGGAGCTGTTTTTT

clone size: many
J gene: TRBJ2-7
D gene: NA
V gene: TRBV5-6
CDR3 protein: CASSLAGQYEQYF
CDR3 DNA: TGTGCCAGCAGCTTGGCCGGTCAATACGAGCAGTACTTC

clone size: NA
J gene: TRBJ1-4
D gene: NA
V gene: TRBV12-3/TRBV12-4
CDR3 protein: CASSLGGRNEKLFF
CDR3 DNA: TGTGCCAGCAGTTTAGGGGGTCGCAATGAAAAACTGTTTTTT

clone size: few
J gene: TRBJ2-3
D gene: NA
V gene: TRBV29-1
CDR3 protein: CSVEGGGSTDTQYF
CDR3 DNA: TGCAGCGTTGAAGGGGGTGGGAGCACAGATACGCAGTATTTT

clone size: many
J gene: TRBJ1-3
D gene: NA
V gene: TRBV7-9
CDR3 protein: CASSFGTFNGNTIYF
CDR3 DNA: TGTGCCAGCAGCTTCGGGACATTTAATGGAAACACCATATATTTT

clone size: many
J gene: TRBJ2-7
D gene: TRBD1
V gene: TRBV10-3
CDR3 protein: CAITPGQGSEQYF
CDR3 DNA: TGTGCCATCACCCCGGGACAGGGAAGCGAGCAGTACTTC

clone size: many
J gene: TRBJ2-1
D gene: NA
V gene: TRBV27
CDR3 protein: CASSFWYSNEQFF
CDR3 DNA: TGTGCCAGCAGTTTCTGGTACAGCAATGAGCAGTTCTTC

clone size: NA
J gene: TRBJ2-1
D gene: TRBD1
V gene: TRBV9
CDR3 protein: CASSVSPGTGYNEQFF
CDR3 DNA: TGTGCCAGCAGCGTAAGCCCCGGGACAGGGTACAATGAGCAGTTCTTC

clone size: NA
J gene: TRBJ2-1
D gene: NA
V gene: TRBV20-1
CDR3 protein: CSAGGGMNDEQFF
CDR3 DNA: TGCAGTGCCGGCGGCGGGATGAACGATGAGCAGTTCTTC

clone size: few
J gene: TRBJ2-7
D gene: NA
V gene: TRBV29-1
CDR3 protein: CSVRPDLYEQYF
CDR3 DNA: TGCAGCGTTCGTCCTGACCTCTACGAGCAGTACTTC

clone size: NA
J gene: TRBJ2-1
D gene: TRBD2
V gene: TRBV11-2
CDR3 protein: CASSLDGLAGDNEQFF
CDR3 DNA: TGTGCCAGCAGCTTAGATGGCCTAGCGGGTGACAATGAGCAGTTCTTC

clone size: many
J gene: TRBJ1-1
D gene: NA
V gene: TRBV20-1
CDR3 protein: CSASLRFTEAFF
CDR3 DNA: TGCAGTGCTAGCCTGCGGTTCACTGAAGCTTTCTTT

clone size: NA
J gene: TRBJ2-7
D gene: NA
V gene: TRBV7-9
CDR3 protein: CASSPRGQPYEQYF
CDR3 DNA: TGTGCCAGCAGCCCCCGGGGGCAGCCCTACGAGCAGTACTTC

clone size: NA
J gene: TRBJ1-1
D gene: NA
V gene: TRBV12-5
CDR3 protein: CASGPGASGAFF
CDR3 DNA: TGTGCTAGTGGCCCCGGGGCGAGTGGGGCTTTCTTT

clone size: few
J gene: TRBJ2-3
D gene: NA
V gene: TRBV10-3
CDR3 protein: CAISDLQVGDTQYF
CDR3 DNA: TGTGCCATCAGTGATTTGCAGGTCGGAGATACGCAGTATTTT